These 18 T cell receptor beta chains share one sample of origin, sequenced in a study of T cell responses to AZD1222 COVID-19 vaccine. Sequenced by immunoSEQ multiplex PCR; TCRdb stores in-frame clones only, minus some. The table includes around 130,000 clones, roughly 90% detected once. This material consisted of peripheral blood, taken 28 days after the second AZD1222 dose. Receptors were obtained from an adult who received the AZD1222 COVID-19 vaccine.

The genes are TRBV18 and TRBJ1-1, with a tentative D call TRBD1 (5 bases). From germline, CDR1 is KGHSH and CDR2 LQKENI. The CDR3 has 13 amino acids. Trimming cost V 3 bases and J 5 bases, with 10 bases left between them. The CDR3 spells CASSPSRGTEAFF. DNA of the CDR3: TGTGCCAGCTCACCGTCTAGGGGAACTGAAGCTTTCTTT.

The gene calls are TRBV2 and TRBJ2-7; D perhaps matches TRBD1 (6 bases). Germline values: CDR1 SNHLY, CDR2 FYNNEI. V gave up 7 bases and J gave up 0 bases, with 10 bases separating them. This CDR3 has 13 residues. In DNA, the CDR3 is TGTGCCAGCATAACAGGGCTCTCCTACGAGCAGTACTTC. Encoded protein: CASITGLSYEQYF.

The chain recombines TRBV24-1 with TRBJ2-5; D gene unclear. CDR1 is KGHDR and CDR2 is SFDVKD in the germline V gene. Trimming shortened V by 3 bases and J by 5 bases, and 9 bases separated the two germline ends. The CDR3 consists of 13 residues. Written as DNA, the CDR3 is TGTGCCACCAGTGATCCCCCGACGGAGACCCAGTACTTC. It encodes CATSDPPTETQYF.

The rearrangement links TRBV11-3 to TRBJ1-1, with no clear D. The CDR3 length is 13 residues. Germline CDR1 reads SGHNT; CDR2 reads YENEEA. Trimming shortened V by 1 base and J by 4 bases, and 7 bases separated the two germline ends. The CDR3 region is CASSLGTRTEAFF. The CDR3 coding sequence is TGTGCCAGCAGCTTAGGCACCCGCACTGAAGCTTTCTTT.

The chain couples TRBV7-9 to TRBJ1-2; D might be TRBD1 (5 bases). The germline V gene encodes CDR1 SEHNR and CDR2 FQNEAQ (reference sequence). The CDR3 totals 15 residues. The V and J ends lost 8 bases and 4 bases respectively, with 20 bases between them. The CDR3 is CASGPQAGSFYGYTF. The CDR3 DNA reads as TGTGCCAGCGGCCCACAGGCCGGATCGTTCTATGGCTACACCTTC. The full variable domain, in which reference TRBV7-9 and TRBJ1-2 provide the parts outside the CDR3, is DTGVSQNPRHKITKRGQNVTFRCDPISEHNRLYWYRQTLGQGPEFLTYFQNEAQLEKSRLLSDRFSAERPKGSFSTLEIQRTEQGDSAMYLCASGPQAGSFYGYTFGSGTRLTVV.

The gene calls are TRBV19 and TRBJ1-1, with D maybe TRBD1 (5 bases). The length of the CDR3 is 15 residues. V was pared by 1 base and J by 1 base, with 10 bases between. Germline CDR1 and CDR2: LNHDA and SQIVND (reference sequence). CDR3 region: CASSIAGQPNTEAFF. The CDR3 bases are TGTGCCAGTAGTATAGCGGGGCAGCCGAACACTGAAGCTTTCTTT.

The chain combines TRBV5-1 with TRBJ2-1; D might be TRBD2 (5 bases). This CDR3 spans 13 amino acids. Between the trimmed V and J ends, which lost 4 bases and 5 bases, there was a span of 10 bases. CDR1 SGHRS and CDR2 YFSETQ come from the germline V gene. The CDR3: CASSPGLNNEQFF. Here the CDR3 DNA reads TGCGCCAGCAGCCCTGGACTCAACAATGAGCAGTTCTTC. Supplemented by reference TRBV5-1 and TRBJ2-1, the full variable domain reads KAGVTQTPRYLIKTRGQQVTLSCSPISGHRSVSWYQQTPGQGLQFLFEYFSETQRNKGNFPGRFSGRQFSNSRSEMNVSTLELGDSALYLCASSPGLNNEQFFGPGTRLTVL.

The genes are TRBV11-2 and TRBJ1-2; 8 bases match TRBD1. The CDR3 sequence is 16 residues long. Trimming cost V 4 bases and J 6 bases; bases outside gene matches: 13. Per germline, CDR1 SGHAT and CDR2 FQNNGV. The CDR3 is CASSSNRTGFVDGYTF. As DNA, the CDR3 is TGTGCCAGCAGCTCCAATAGGACAGGGTTTGTGGATGGCTACACCTTC.

The chain links TRBV28 to TRBJ1-1; D is uncertain. Trimming pared 6 bases from V and 1 base from J, leaving 12 bases between. Germline V gene sequence: CDR1 MDHEN, CDR2 SYDVKM. The CDR3 consists of 14 residues. The CDR3 here is CASSPGRANTEAFF. CDR3 DNA sequence: TGTGCCAGCAGCCCCGGTCGGGCGAACACTGAAGCTTTCTTT.

The rearrangement links TRBV11-2 to TRBJ2-4; D is uncertain. CDR1 and CDR2 (germline): SGHAT, FQNNGV. The ends were cut back, 5 bases at V and 9 bases at J, with 17 bases in the middle. The CDR3 runs 14 residues. The chain's CDR3 is CASSPRGFGGIQYF. The CDR3 DNA reads TGTGCCAGCAGCCCGAGAGGTTTTGGTGGCATTCAGTACTTC.

This chain joins TRBV6-5 and TRBJ1-2; a weak D match, TRBD1 (6 bases). V dropped 6 bases and J dropped 2 bases, with 16 bases sitting between them. The CDR3 has 15 amino acids. From germline, CDR1 is MNHEY and CDR2 SVGAGI. CDR3 DNA: TGTGCCAGCAGGCGAGCGGCCGGGACAAACTATGGCTACACCTTC. Protein product: CASRRAAGTNYGYTF.

This clone was detected only a few times. V usage is TRBV10-3 and J usage is TRBJ1-2; 7 bases match TRBD1. The CDR3 contains 13 residues. CDR1 ENHRY and CDR2 SYGVKD come from the germline V gene. Trimming cost V 3 bases and J 5 bases; bases outside gene matches: 3. In DNA, the CDR3 is TGTGCCATCAGTGACCCCAGGGGGTATGGCTACACCTTC. The encoded protein is CAISDPRGYGYTF.

DNA of the CDR3: TGCGCCAGCAGCCAAGATTTGGGGACTGTCGGGGATACGCAGTATTTT. The encoded protein is CASSQDLGTVGDTQYF. This chain joins TRBV4-3 and TRBJ2-3; possibly TRBD2 for D (6 bases). Per germline, CDR1 LGHNA and CDR2 YSLEER. The ends were cut back, 0 bases at V and 6 bases at J, with 16 bases in the middle. The CDR3 length is 16 residues.

This clone was recorded once. The J gene is TRBJ1-1, the V gene TRBV12-3 or TRBV12-4, with TRBD1 as a possible D gene (6 bases). This CDR3 has 11 residues. V lost 3 bases and J 8 bases, leaving 7 bases between the germline ends. The DNA for the CDR3 is TGTGCCAGCAGTTTCGGGGGCGAAGCTTTCTTT. Translated: CASSFGGEAFF.

The V gene is TRBV4-3, the J gene TRBJ1-4; 7 bases map to TRBD1. Germline loops: CDR1 LGHNA, CDR2 YSLEER. V lost 3 bases, J lost 6 bases, and 4 bases stayed unmatched. CDR3 length: 14 residues. In DNA, the CDR3 is TGCGCCAGCAGCCACGACAGGGCGGATGAAAAACTGTTTTTT. Translating it yields CASSHDRADEKLFF.

The chain links TRBV6-5 to TRBJ2-3, with D perhaps TRBD2 (5 bases). The CDR3 runs 15 residues. With 2 bases removed from V and 5 bases from J, the gap between germline ends came to 14 bases. Germline V lookup: CDR1 MNHEY, CDR2 SVGAGI. CDR3 bases: TGTGCCAGCAGTTACCCCGGAGCGGCCCTAGATACGCAGTATTTT. Its protein is CASSYPGAALDTQYF.

The rearrangement uses TRBV6-4 and TRBJ1-1; the D gene is possibly TRBD1 (6 bases). The V gene's germline CDR1 is MRHNA and CDR2 SNTAGT. Trimming shortened V by 4 bases and J by 0 bases, and 9 bases separated the two germline ends. There are 14 residues in the CDR3. CDR3 sequence: CASSAQGMNTEAFF. The CDR3 DNA is TGTGCCAGCAGTGCCCAGGGGATGAACACTGAAGCTTTCTTT.

V is TRBV6-2 or TRBV6-3 and J is TRBJ2-7, with 8 bases that match TRBD2. The CDR3 covers 16 residues. Per the germline V gene, CDR1 is MNHEY and CDR2 is SVGEGT. Trimming cost V 4 bases and J 1 base; bases outside gene matches: 9. CDR3 amino acids: CASSSRLASESYEQYF. The CDR3 nucleotides read TGTGCCAGCAGTTCTCGACTAGCGAGCGAATCCTACGAGCAGTACTTC.